This TCR beta chain appears in the sequencing data of a study of immune evolution from preneoplasia to lung adenocarcinoma (dated by TCRdb to 2020 to 2023). Broadly, across the study: HLA loss of heterozygosity was found in approximately 7.6% of AIS, about 16% of MIA and 30% to 40% of ADC lesions, and in no AAH lesions. Resected precursor lesions (AAH, AIS, MIA) and invasive adenocarcinomas were compared against paired morphologically normal lung tissue. A total of roughly 51 patients with pulmonary nodules who underwent surgical resection were included in the overall cohort. Whole exome sequencing and methylation data from the same cohort of nodules were integrated with the immune data. According to the study, around 100 samples were used for TCR sequencing. POLYSOLVER was used to infer class I HLA alleles from exome data, and LOHHLA was used to detect allele-specific HLA loss. The sample size was set by how many specimens were available, not by a prior power calculation. A total of approximately 56 patients contributed TCR sequencing data. The study combined immune gene expression, TCR sequencing and multiplex immunofluorescence to profile immune contexture across lung adenocarcinoma precursors and invasive adenocarcinoma.

Patients underwent resection in Japan or China between about 2014 and 2017. Two lung cancer pathologists independently confirmed the histologic diagnosis of each case on H&E slides. Macro-dissection after pathologic assessment enriched premalignant or tumor cells for nucleic acid extraction. DNA was isolated from FFPE tissue using the AllPrep DNA/RNA FFPE Kit. To note about this clone: There is no known antigen for this receptor. No much larger clone is present one base from it, and per-base qualities are unavailable.

Points the paper makes about the study in general: All patients were from Japan and China, so applicability to Western populations was uncertain. Findings were based on association rather than direct causation; larger cohorts with long-term follow-up and longitudinal biopsies were deemed needed. The highest top T cell clone frequencies were observed in normal lung, and a progressive decrease in top T cell clone frequencies appeared to occur from AAH through AIS, MIA and invasive adenocarcinoma. The highest T cell clonality was observed in KRAS-mutant nodules compared with EGFR-mutant or double wild-type lesions. Clonality was highest in normal lung, while later-stage lesions appeared to show lower clonality but higher T cell density and diversity.

V is shortened by 4 bases, J by 2 bases, and the region joining them spans 6 bases. Inclusive of the bounding cysteine and phenylalanine, the CDR3 is 12 residues long. Of all the DNA, just the CDR3 is kept, 36 bases in frame from base 1. CDR1 and CDR2 were assigned from the germline V gene as SGDLS and YYNGEE. The immunoSEQ hsTCRbeta Kit was used to sequence TCR beta CDR3 regions from DNA. The study's processing was this. TCR sequencing data were analysed with the ImmunoSEQ Analyzer. T cell clonality was defined as 1 minus Pielou's evenness, calculated on productive rearrangements. To measure T cell diversity, the inverse Simpson index was applied to productive templates. T cell density was defined as TCR beta template counts normalized to usable DNA, with usable DNA estimated by amplification and sequencing of housekeeping genes. Two-sided Kruskal-Wallis tests were used to compare TCR metrics between histologic stages. The table comes from immuneACCESS by way of TCRdb, which keeps in-frame sequences with V and J called. Part of the clones is missing from these tables; in studies checked, under half for an unresolved V gene and the rest for unknown reasons. D and trimming were read from the DNA, whereas the V and J calls and clone size are those reported in that table. The sample includes 12,000 or so clones, with 85% to 90% observed a single time. The ten biggest clones cover around 3.8% of the sample.

The sequence was obtained from a person between 50 and 69 years old with lung adenocarcinoma. The chain was built from TRBV9 and TRBJ2-5, with no reliable assignment of the D segment. Sequenced: FFPE tissue from an adenomatous hyperplasia lung lesion. The meaning of the sample's cell subset or site label: atypical adenomatous hyperplasia (AAH), lung preneoplasia. In nucleotides, the sequence is TGTGCCAGCAGCCCAATACAAGAGACCCAGTACTTC. Translated, this is CASSPIQETQYF.